Detailed here is one T cell receptor beta chain. It lacks a known antigen. The input lacks base qualities; no much larger clone sits a single base away. The CDR3 holds 11 amino acids from the cysteine to the phenylalanine. The retained sequence is limited to the CDR3, 33 bases, with the frame set at the first base. V was cut back by 6 bases and J by 5 bases, leaving a gap of 11 bases between them. CDR1 and CDR2 are drawn from the germline V gene (reference sequence): DFQATT, SNEGSKA. Receptor libraries were prepared by the immunoSEQ multiplex PCR assay. RNA was extracted from all samples and reverse transcribed into cDNA as template for TCR sequencing. First-strand cDNA was synthesized with SuperScript III using a 2:1 mix of oligo-dT and random hexamers. A synthetic immune receptor repertoire was used to measure amplification bias, and any remaining bias was corrected computationally. The paper's processing steps were these. Raw reads were preprocessed to remove errors, and CDR3 was defined by IMGT conventions from the conserved cysteine to phenylalanine. To get clonality, Shannon entropy was normalized by log2 of the number of productive unique TCRs and the result was subtracted from 1. CD4 or CD8 identity of scalp clones was inferred by cross-referencing scalp TCRbeta sequences with sorted blood CD4 and CD8 repertoires. TCRdb took over this immuneACCESS table, retaining in-frame rearrangements with V and J assigned. Such tables are incomplete; in checked studies, under half of the missing clones stem from an unresolved V gene, and the remainder is unexplained. V, J and clone size are taken as reported in that table, and D and trimming were inferred from the DNA itself. This sample lists about 200,000 clones; roughly 56% were detected once. About 1.6% of the sample comes from the top ten.

This sample stems from a study of CD8+ T cells in alopecia areata (dated by TCRdb to the late 2010s). Context from the whole study: The treated patients took part in an open-label pilot trial in which moderate-to-severe alopecia areata was treated with oral tofacitinib at 5 to 10 mg twice daily. To study T cell clonal expansion in alopecia areata, the researchers applied high-throughput TCRbeta sequencing to both the C3H/HeJ mouse model and human patients. On the human side, TCRbeta sequencing was run on scalp tissue and on sorted CD4+ and CD8+ peripheral blood T cells from healthy controls and from alopecia areata patients with either patchy or totalis/universalis disease. Clonality in the scalp was compared among normal scalp (n=4), patchy alopecia areata scalp (n=8), and alopecia totalis/universalis scalp (n=8). Patients stayed on tofacitinib for 6 to 18 months and then had 6 months of follow-up off drug so that delayed response and recurrence could be assessed. RNA came from the PAXgene miRNA kit for fixed scalp, the miRNeasy kit for PBMCs, and the RNeasy kit for mouse skin. TCRbeta CDR3 regions were amplified by immunoSEQ multiplex PCR using 35 Vbeta forward and 13 Jbeta reverse primers. For the treated patients, the SALT score, which quantifies what percentage of scalp surface area is affected, served as the measure of disease severity. Biopsies were taken from tofacitinib-treated patients at baseline and again at 4 and 24 weeks into treatment, and several of those patients also had a later scalp biopsy.

The study at large found these results: Unlike mouse skin, where gammadelta T cells dominate, normal human skin contains resident alphabeta T cells that get sequenced too, which complicates analysis of the scalp TCR repertoire. Compared with normal scalp, lesional scalp had higher clonality and more expanded CD8+ clones, particularly in alopecia totalis/universalis, a pattern that suggests antigenic drive. During tofacitinib treatment, many expanded lesional clones stuck around in both scalp and blood, and this persistence may partly explain why relapse happens after treatment is stopped. Because the treated cohort was small and had only one nonresponder, larger studies are needed to examine links between baseline CD8+ expansion and response. With tofacitinib, both scalp clonality and the number of expanded CD8+ clones among the top 100 scalp clones went down significantly. Shared TCR sequences between patients were less evident than in mice, which may be partly attributable to HLA diversity in the patient population.

The time point label, read with the paper, signifies: around 4 weeks on oral tofacitinib. The treatment or condition label corresponds to: oral pan-JAK inhibitor, 5-10 mg twice daily. Lesional scalp punch biopsies and peripheral blood were obtained from alopecia areata patients. PBMCs were isolated by density centrifugation and stained for CD3, CD4 and CD8, and CD4+ and CD8+ T cells were sorted on a FACSAria. This chain is built from TRBV20-1 and TRBJ2-7; perhaps TRBD2 is the D gene, with 6 bases matching. The sequences come from CD4+ T cells sorted from blood, collected at week 4, from a patient treated with tofacitinib. The sequence came from a human donor with alopecia areata. The CDR3 in this case is CSASLANEQYF. In nucleotides, the sequence is TGCAGTGCATCGCTAGCGAACGAGCAGTACTTC.